These T cell receptor beta chains were read from a single sample in a study of blood T cell repertoires in COVID-19. The repertoire was sequenced with immunoSEQ multiplex PCR; TCRdb's copy has only in-frame clones and lacks some. There are some 99,000 clones in the sample; over 60% occur only once, and 3.5% to 5% lies in the top ten. Sequencing used peripheral blood. All receptors come from a human donor in a cohort sampled during active or convalescent COVID-19. Each CDR3 is given with its conserved first and last residue. D genes are given only for firm matches. Clone size appears in some rows only: once, few, many, or a class for an expanded clone.

j_call d_call clone_size v_call cdr3_nt cdr3_aa
TRBJ2-1 TRBD1 NA TRBV7-6 TGTGCCAGCAGCTCCGGGACAGGGGTTAGGGATGAGCAGTTCTTC CASSSGTGVRDEQFF
TRBJ2-1 TRBD2 NA TRBV7-2 TGTGCCAGCAGCTTAGCCTCTAGCGGGGGCCCCTACAATGAGCAGTTCTTC CASSLASSGGPYNEQFF
TRBJ2-7 TRBD1 NA TRBV7-9 TGTGCCAGCAGCTTAGGAGACAGGGGACAGCAGTACTTC CASSLGDRGQQYF
TRBJ1-3 TRBD1 once TRBV19 TGTGCCAGTAGGGGACAGGGAACTGGAAACACCATATATTTT CASRGQGTGNTIYF
TRBJ2-7 NA NA TRBV13 TGTGCCAGCAGCTTAGAGGGCGGGGCTAACGAGCAGTACTTC CASSLEGGANEQYF
TRBJ1-1 NA NA TRBV6-6 TGTGCCAGCAGTTACCCTGAGAGGGCGGACACTGAAGCTTTCTTT CASSYPERADTEAFF
TRBJ2-2 TRBD2 NA TRBV9 TGTGCCAGCAGCGGACCCGGGACTAGCGGGCATTACACCGGGGAGCTGTTTTTT CASSGPGTSGHYTGELFF
TRBJ2-1 TRBD2 NA TRBV7-2 TGTGCCAGCGGGATGACTAGCGGGGGATACAATGAGCAGTTCTTC CASGMTSGGYNEQFF
TRBJ1-6 NA NA TRBV3-1/TRBV3-2 TGTGCCAGCAGCCAAGATTCCAGGGTAAGTTCACCCCTCCACTTT CASSQDSRVSSPLHF
TRBJ1-1 TRBD1 NA TRBV10-1 TGCGCCAGCAGTGAGCTCAGGGGGAGCACTGAAGCTTTCTTT CASSELRGSTEAFF
TRBJ2-3 NA NA TRBV4-3 TGCGCCAGCAGCCAAGATAATACGGGCAGGGTCGCAGATACGCAGTATTTT CASSQDNTGRVADTQYF
TRBJ2-7 NA NA TRBV7-9 TGTGCCAGCAGCTCCGAGACCTACGAGCAGTACTTC CASSSETYEQYF
TRBJ2-7 TRBD2 once TRBV11-1 TGTGCCAGCAGCTTAGAGGGGACTAGCGGATACGAGCAGTACTTC CASSLEGTSGYEQYF
TRBJ2-1 NA NA TRBV5-6 TGTGCCAGCAGCTTGAACAGGGGGGGAAAGCAGTTCTTC CASSLNRGGKQFF
TRBJ2-2 TRBD1 NA TRBV7-8 TGTGCCAGCAGCTCGACAGGGGGCAACACCGGGGAGCTGTTTTTT CASSSTGGNTGELFF
TRBJ2-1 NA NA TRBV13 TGTGCCAGCAGCTCATACCGGGAACTATCCTACAATGAGCAGTTCTTC CASSSYRELSYNEQFF
TRBJ2-1 NA NA TRBV18 TGTGCCAGCTCACCTAATAAGGGAGTAGGTAACAATGAGCAGTTCTTC CASSPNKGVGNNEQFF
TRBJ2-7 TRBD2 NA TRBV7-2 TGTGCCAGCGCGTCGGGAGGGGGGAACTACGAGCAGTACTTC CASASGGGNYEQYF
TRBJ2-5 TRBD1 NA TRBV7-2 TGTGCCAGCAGCTGGACAGGGTTAGGTGAGACCCAGTACTTC CASSWTGLGETQYF
TRBJ1-2 TRBD1 few TRBV6-5 TGTGCCAGCAGACCCCCGGGACAGGGTTATGGCTACACCTTC CASRPPGQGYGYTF
TRBJ2-7 TRBD2 NA TRBV15 TGTGCCACCAGTGTTAGCGGGCTCGCAAATATCTACGAGCAGTACTTC CATSVSGLANIYEQYF
TRBJ2-5 TRBD2 NA TRBV6-6 TGTGCCAGCAGTGACCGGGGGGAGGTTCGAGAGACCCAGTACTTC CASSDRGEVRETQYF
TRBJ1-1 NA NA TRBV9 TGTGCCAGCCCATGGAGCGCTGAAGCTTTCTTT CASPWSAEAFF
TRBJ2-6 NA NA TRBV24-1 TGTGCCACCAGTCGAGGGGGTTTGCCCTCTGGGGCCAACGTCCTGACTTTC CATSRGGLPSGANVLTF
TRBJ2-3 TRBD2 once TRBV29-1 TGCAGCGTTACTAGCGCGGGGAGTACAGATACGCAGTATTTT CSVTSAGSTDTQYF
TRBJ1-3 TRBD1 once TRBV29-1 TGCAGCGTACGCGACAGGGGGCTTAAAGGAAACACCATATATTTT CSVRDRGLKGNTIYF
TRBJ2-1 TRBD2 NA TRBV12-5 TGTGCTAGTGGTTTGGTGGCGGGAGGGCGGAATGAGCAGTTCTTC CASGLVAGGRNEQFF
TRBJ2-5 NA NA TRBV5-1 TGCGCCAGCAGCCAAGGGAGTGAGGAGACCCAGTACTTC CASSQGSEETQYF
TRBJ2-3 TRBD2 NA TRBV11-2 TGTGCCAGCAGCACTCACCTTGGTCTAGCGGGCCCGGATACGCAGTATTTT CASSTHLGLAGPDTQYF
TRBJ1-5 NA NA TRBV21-1 TGTGCCAGCAGCAAAGTAGAGGCGGTAGATCCCGGAAGCAATCAGCCCCAGCATTTT CASSKVEAVDPGSNQPQHF
TRBJ1-1 NA NA TRBV6-5 TGTGCCAGCAGTTACTCAGCCAGGGGAAACACTGAAGCTTTCTTT CASSYSARGNTEAFF
TRBJ2-1 NA NA TRBV7-7 TGTGCCAGCAGCTTAGTAATTCCCCTTGGGGGGGGGCGAAACAATGAGCAGTTCTTC CASSLVIPLGGGRNNEQFF
TRBJ2-2 NA NA TRBV7-2 TGTGCCAGCAGACTTGGGAGATACACCGGGGAGCTGTTTTTT CASRLGRYTGELFF
TRBJ2-1 NA NA TRBV7-9 TGTGCCAGCAGCTCTTACAGGGACTACAATGAGCAGTTCTTC CASSSYRDYNEQFF
TRBJ1-2 NA NA TRBV18 TGTGCCAGCTCACCGGGGCAGGGGCAACGGGGAAACTATGGCTACACCTTC CASSPGQGQRGNYGYTF
TRBJ1-3 NA NA TRBV7-9 TGTGCCAGCAGCTTAGACTACTCTGGAAACACCATATATTTT CASSLDYSGNTIYF
TRBJ1-1 TRBD1 once TRBV6-5 TGTGCCAGCCACCGAGGGACAGCGAACACTGAAGCTTTCTTT CASHRGTANTEAFF
TRBJ1-2 NA NA TRBV12-3/TRBV12-4 TGTGCCAGCAGGGCTACAGGAAATTATGGCTACACCTTC CASRATGNYGYTF
TRBJ2-2 TRBD2 NA TRBV3-1/TRBV3-2 TGTGCCAGCAGCCAAGAAGGTGGTCTAGCGGGAGCGATCGGGGAGCTGTTTTTT CASSQEGGLAGAIGELFF
TRBJ1-6 TRBD1 NA TRBV7-8 TGTGCCAGCAGAAAATCGGGACAGGGCCGTTCACCCCTCCACTTT CASRKSGQGRSPLHF
TRBJ2-2 TRBD2 NA TRBV30 TGTGCCTCACCAAAGGCGGGAGGGGGGACCGGGGAGCTGTTTTTT CASPKAGGGTGELFF
TRBJ2-1 TRBD2 NA TRBV24-1 TGTGCCACCAGTGATTTGCCGGGGGTAGGGCGGGAGTCCGATGAGCAGTTCTTC CATSDLPGVGRESDEQFF
TRBJ2-1 TRBD2 few TRBV7-2 TGTGCCAGCAGTCCATCACTAGCGGGAGTCGCGAATGAGCAGTTCTTC CASSPSLAGVANEQFF
TRBJ1-6 NA many TRBV30 TGTGCCTGGAGTGTAGTACAGGGATCTACACCCCTCCACTTT CAWSVVQGSTPLHF
TRBJ1-2 TRBD1 once TRBV29-1 TGCAGCGTTGAAGATAGGCAGGGGACAGGAAACTATGGCTACACCTTC CSVEDRQGTGNYGYTF
TRBJ2-7 TRBD1 NA TRBV10-3 TGTGCCATCAAATCGGGACAGGGGTCCAACGAGCAGTACTTC CAIKSGQGSNEQYF
TRBJ2-1 NA NA TRBV19 TGTGCCAGTAGTATTGAACAGGGCAGCTCCTACAATGAGCAGTTCTTC CASSIEQGSSYNEQFF
TRBJ1-3 NA NA TRBV19 TGTGCCAGTACTCTCGACAGTTTTTCTGGAAACACCATATATTTT CASTLDSFSGNTIYF
TRBJ2-3 NA NA TRBV28 TGTGCCAGCAGTTTATTAGTGGGGCCGGGCACAGATACGCAGTATTTT CASSLLVGPGTDTQYF
TRBJ2-3 NA NA TRBV19 TGTGCCAGTACCTCGAATGGGAGAGGCACAGATACGCAGTATTTT CASTSNGRGTDTQYF
TRBJ2-7 NA once TRBV7-2 TGTGCCAGCAGCTTAGGAGGGCTCCTCTACGAGCAGTACTTC CASSLGGLLYEQYF
TRBJ2-7 TRBD2 NA TRBV27 TGTGCCAGCAGTCCCCGGTCACCTAGCGGGGTCAACTACGAGCAGTACTTC CASSPRSPSGVNYEQYF
TRBJ2-7 NA few TRBV7-2 TGTGCCAGCAGCCCCAGGACCGGGGGGCGAGAGCAGTACTTC CASSPRTGGREQYF
TRBJ2-6 NA NA TRBV27 TGTGCCAGCAGTCCAGACAGAAAACGCTCTGGGGCCAACGTCCTGACTTTC CASSPDRKRSGANVLTF
TRBJ1-2 NA medium-sized TRBV7-8 TGTGCCAGCAGCCCCCAATCGGTGAACTATGGCTACACCTTC CASSPQSVNYGYTF
TRBJ2-1 TRBD2 NA TRBV6-4 TGTGCCAGCAGAGATACTAGCGGGGCATACAATGAGCAGTTCTTC CASRDTSGAYNEQFF
TRBJ2-2 TRBD2 NA TRBV7-2 TGTGCCAGCAGCTACCGGACTAGCGTCTCCGGGGAGCTGTTTTTT CASSYRTSVSGELFF
TRBJ2-5 NA once TRBV18 TGTGCCAGCTCACCAGTGGCGGGGGCCTCCTCGGAGACCCAGTACTTC CASSPVAGASSETQYF
TRBJ2-3 TRBD2 NA TRBV5-4 TGTGCCAGCAGCCGCCGGGGGGGCGGTACGTTGGGAGGTTCGGGTACGCAGTATTTT CASSRRGGGTLGGSGTQYF